This T cell receptor beta chain was sequenced in a study of CD8 T cells in ankylosing spondylitis. Regarding the study as a whole: About 8 highly homologous variants made up a TCR beta motif that seemed to typify ankylosing spondylitis blood.

TCRdb recomputed calls from the 5' RACE reads with MiXCR, one row per CDR3 protein. The sample contains around 540,000 distinct CDR3 sequences, more than 9.5% of which appear only once. A few counts support this clonotype. The antigen is unknown. The germline V gene encodes CDR1 SEHNR and CDR2 FQNEAQ (reference sequence). CDR3 size: 16 residues. Trimming took 5 bases from V and 6 from J; bases not matched to a gene: 8. The clonotype was recovered from a male donor with ankylosing spondylitis. Sequencing was performed on blood, either unsorted or a sorted T cell fraction (not recorded which). The chain links TRBV7-9 to TRBJ2-1; 12 bases are shared with TRBD2. CDR3 in DNA: TGTGCCAGCAGCACCCGACTAGCGGGAGCTTCCAATGAGCAGTTCTTC. It yields the protein CASSTRLAGASNEQFF.